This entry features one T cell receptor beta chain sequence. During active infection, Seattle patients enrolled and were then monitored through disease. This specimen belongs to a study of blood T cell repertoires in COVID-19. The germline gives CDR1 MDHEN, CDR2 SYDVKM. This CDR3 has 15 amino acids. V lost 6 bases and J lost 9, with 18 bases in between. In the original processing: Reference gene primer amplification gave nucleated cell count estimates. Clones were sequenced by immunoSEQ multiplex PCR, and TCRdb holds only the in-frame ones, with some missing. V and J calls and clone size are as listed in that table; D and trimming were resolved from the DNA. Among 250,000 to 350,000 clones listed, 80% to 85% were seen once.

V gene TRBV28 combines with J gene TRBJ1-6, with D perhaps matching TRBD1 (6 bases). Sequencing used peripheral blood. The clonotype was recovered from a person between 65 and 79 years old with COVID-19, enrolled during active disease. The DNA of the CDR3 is TGTGCCAGCAGCCCTCCGGGGGGGCTCGGTTCACCCCTCCACTTT. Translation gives CASSPPGGLGSPLHF.